Following are 24 T cell receptor beta chains from one sample sequenced in a study of blood T cell repertoires in COVID-19. Using immunoSEQ multiplex PCR, the repertoire was profiled, and TCRdb retains in-frame clones only, with some absent. The table has about 170,000 clones, around 80% seen once. The sample was peripheral blood. Source of these receptors: a woman in her seventies with COVID-19, enrolled during active disease.

V and J are TRBV7-3 and TRBJ2-1; the match to TRBD1 covers 7 bases. The CDR3 runs to 14 residues. Per the germline V gene, CDR1 is SGHTA and CDR2 is FQGTGA. Germline trimming cut 1 base from V and 5 bases from J; bases unmatched to any gene: 2. CDR3 residues: CASSLIGGHNEQFF. The CDR3 DNA sequence: TGTGCCAGCAGCTTAATAGGGGGCCACAATGAGCAGTTCTTC.

The chain uses TRBV9 and TRBJ2-1; TRBD2 matches at 8 bases. Trimming at V came to 2 bases and at J to 10 bases, leaving 11 bases not matched to a gene. The V gene's germline CDR1 is SGDLS and CDR2 YYNGEE. This CDR3 is built from 15 residues. The CDR3 reads CASSVSGTSVSEQFF. The CDR3 DNA reads as TGTGCCAGCAGCGTTAGCGGGACGTCGGTGTCAGAGCAGTTCTTC.

The chain has TRBV25-1 and TRBJ1-2, with TRBD1 matching over 7 bases. V lost 1 base, J lost 7 bases, and 12 bases stayed unmatched. Looked up from germline, CDR1 is MGHDK and CDR2 is SYGVNS. This CDR3 region has 16 residues. CDR3 residues: CASSEFGQGDPRGYTF. CDR3 nucleotides: TGTGCCAGCAGTGAATTCGGGCAGGGGGACCCCCGTGGCTACACCTTC.

J is TRBJ2-3 and V is TRBV6-6, with a possible D match to TRBD1 (5 bases). The CDR3 totals 15 residues. Trimming cost V 2 bases and J 3 bases, with 12 bases left between them. Germline V lookup: CDR1 MNHNY, CDR2 SVGAGI (reference sequence). CDR3 coding DNA: TGTGCCAGCAGTTACACATACCAGGGAACAGATACGCAGTATTTT. Protein sequence: CASSYTYQGTDTQYF.

The rearrangement uses TRBV5-1 and TRBJ2-1; TRBD1 aligns across 8 bases. The CDR3 consists of 15 residues. V dropped 1 base and J dropped 5; count of bases not matched to a gene: 5. The germline gives CDR1 SGHRS, CDR2 YFSETQ. In DNA, the CDR3 is TGCGCCAGCAGCTTGAGGCAGGGGGCGCACAATGAGCAGTTCTTC. It specifies CASSLRQGAHNEQFF. The whole variable domain, remainder taken from reference TRBV5-1 and TRBJ2-1, is KAGVTQTPRYLIKTRGQQVTLSCSPISGHRSVSWYQQTPGQGLQFLFEYFSETQRNKGNFPGRFSGRQFSNSRSEMNVSTLELGDSALYLCASSLRQGAHNEQFFGPGTRLTVL.

This chain joins TRBV6-5 and TRBJ2-6; possible D gene TRBD1, 5 bases. The CDR3 totals 16 residues. V lost 0 bases and J 4 bases, leaving 10 bases between the germline ends. Germline lookup yields CDR1 MNHEY and CDR2 SVGAGI. This chain's CDR3 is CASSYSDISGANVLTF. The CDR3 DNA follows: TGTGCCAGCAGTTACTCGGACATCTCCGGGGCCAACGTCCTGACTTTC.

The chain combines TRBV7-8 with TRBJ2-7; D perhaps matches TRBD2 (7 bases). Trimming pared 6 bases from V and 0 bases from J, leaving 12 bases between. CDR3 length: 14 residues. The germline CDR1 and CDR2 sequences are SGHVS and FQNEAQ. For the CDR3, the DNA is TGTGCCAGCAGGAGGGGGGGCAGCTCCTACGAGCAGTACTTC. Its protein is CASRRGGSSYEQYF. The full variable domain, completed using reference TRBV7-8 and TRBJ2-7, is GAGVSQSPRYKVAKRGQDVALRCDPISGHVSLFWYQQALGQGPEFLTYFQNEAQLDKSGLPSDRFFAERPEGSVSTLKIQRTQQEDSAVYLCASRRGGSSYEQYFGPGTRLTVT.

The V call is TRBV24-1, the J call TRBJ1-5, with D possibly being TRBD1 (5 bases). The V end lost 5 bases, the J end lost 0 bases, and 7 bases lay between the germline ends. This CDR3 contains 14 residues. Per the germline V gene, CDR1 is KGHDR and CDR2 is SFDVKD. The DNA for the CDR3 is TGTGCCACCAGTGGACAGCATAGCAATCAGCCCCAGCATTTT. Translating gives CATSGQHSNQPQHF.

This clone was recorded only once. The genes are TRBV28 and TRBJ1-1, with TRBD1 identical over 7 bases. V dropped 8 bases and J dropped 0; count of bases not matched to a gene: 6. The CDR3 runs 14 residues. Germline CDR1 MDHEN, CDR2 SYDVKM. The CDR3 is CASRDRAVNTEAFF. Written as DNA, the CDR3 is TGTGCCAGCCGAGACAGGGCCGTGAACACTGAAGCTTTCTTT.

This sequence joins TRBV5-1 and TRBJ2-6; 8 positions match TRBD1. CDR3 length: 16 amino acids. Looked up from germline, CDR1 is SGHRS and CDR2 is YFSETQ. V dropped 4 bases and J dropped 3; count of bases not matched to a gene: 6. DNA for the CDR3: TGCGCCAGCAGCGCCCCGGACAGGGTTGGGGCCAACGTCCTGACTTTC. Translation gives CASSAPDRVGANVLTF.

V is TRBV3-1 (or the pseudogene TRBV3-2) and J is TRBJ2-2; D is possibly TRBD1 (6 bases). The CDR3 consists of 13 residues. V dropped 10 bases and J dropped 5 bases, with 14 bases sitting between them. The V gene's germline CDR1 is LGHDT and CDR2 YNNKEL (reference sequence). DNA of the CDR3: TGTGCCACGAATCAGGGGATTACCGGGGAGCTGTTTTTT. Protein product: CATNQGITGELFF.

This chain joins TRBV5-5 and TRBJ1-5; D is unclear. Germline V CDR1 and CDR2: SGHKS, YYEKEE (reference sequence). The CDR3 contains 14 residues. Between the trimmed V and J ends, which lost 1 base and 4 bases, there was a span of 9 bases. The CDR3 here is CASSLLPRNQPQHF. The CDR3 DNA is TGTGCCAGCAGCTTGCTTCCGAGGAATCAGCCCCAGCATTTT. Drawing the rest from reference TRBV5-5 and TRBJ1-5, the complete variable domain is DAGVTQSPTHLIKTRGQQVTLRCSPISGHKSVSWYQQVLGQGPQFIFQYYEKEERGRGNFPDRFSARQFPNYSSELNVNALLLGDSALYLCASSLLPRNQPQHFGDGTRLSIL.

V gene TRBV24-1 combines with J gene TRBJ2-3, with TRBD1 matching over 8 bases. Germline V gene data show CDR1 as KGHDR and CDR2 as SFDVKD. The length of the CDR3 is 18 residues. V trimming: 4 bases; J trimming: 4 bases; junction bases outside the gene matches: 15. CDR3 DNA: TGTGCCACCAGTGACCCTAAAAAAAAGGGACAGGCATCAGATACGCAGTATTTT. This encodes CATSDPKKKGQASDTQYF.

The chain carries TRBV27 and TRBJ1-1; D might be TRBD1 (5 bases). The CDR3 spans 13 residues. Trimming stripped 3 bases from V and 8 bases from J, with 13 bases between. Germline V gene data show CDR1 as MNHEY and CDR2 as SMNVEV (reference sequence). The DNA of the CDR3 is TGTGCCAGCAGTTTTTTGGGAAGGACAGAAGCTTTCTTT. Translated: CASSFLGRTEAFF.

This chain joins TRBV12-3 or TRBV12-4 and TRBJ1-6, with D unresolved. V was trimmed by 3 bases and J by 8 bases, leaving 8 bases between them. The CDR3 consists of 13 residues. The CDR3 region has the DNA TGTGCCAGCAGTTTGAGCGGTGATTCACCCCTCCACTTT. Translated, it gives CASSLSGDSPLHF.

The rearrangement links TRBV7-9 to TRBJ1-2; D may be TRBD1 (5 bases). The CDR3 contains 16 residues. V lost 1 base and J 8 bases, leaving 20 bases between the germline ends. Germline CDR1 reads SEHNR; CDR2 reads FQNEAQ (reference sequence). CDR3 DNA sequence: TGTGCCAGCAGCTTAGGTTCCCTAGGCAGGGAAAACGGCTACACCTTC. Translated: CASSLGSLGRENGYTF.

The chain combines TRBV7-2 with TRBJ2-7; D not certain. This CDR3 is built from 12 residues. The V and J ends lost 5 bases and 2 bases respectively, with 7 bases between them. Per germline, CDR1 SGHTA and CDR2 FQGNSA. DNA for the CDR3: TGTGCCAGCAGCCTCGTCCCCTACGAGCAGTACGTC. Amino acids: CASSLVPYEQYV.

This chain joins TRBV7-8 and TRBJ2-2, with D maybe TRBD1 (6 bases). The V gene's germline CDR1 is SGHVS and CDR2 FQNEAQ. Trimming took 6 bases from V and 0 from J, leaving 14 bases between them. CDR3 size: 16 residues. The CDR3 sequence: CASSNSKGANTGELFF. CDR3 sequence (DNA): TGTGCCAGCAGTAATTCGAAGGGGGCGAACACCGGGGAGCTGTTTTTT.

This sequence joins TRBV24-1 and TRBJ2-2, with D perhaps matching TRBD2 (6 bases). The CDR3 is 15 residues long. The V gene lost 3 bases and the J gene lost 1 base, with 8 bases spanning the gap. CDR1 is KGHDR, CDR2 SFDVKD, per germline. The CDR3 coding sequence is TGTGCCACCAGTGATGGAGGGTTGAACACCGGGGAGCTGTTTTTT. Its protein is CATSDGGLNTGELFF.

The sample holds a few counts of this clone. V usage is TRBV27 and J usage is TRBJ1-2; weak D call: TRBD1 (6 bases). This CDR3 contains 16 residues. Germline CDR1 reads MNHEY; CDR2 reads SMNVEV (reference sequence). Trimming removed 6 bases from V and 3 bases from J, with 20 bases in between. DNA for the CDR3: TGTGCCAGCAGGCCGCGATTGACTGGGGGCGACTATGGCTACACCTTC. Encoded protein: CASRPRLTGGDYGYTF.

The V call is TRBV4-1, the J call TRBJ2-2, with 8 bases that match TRBD2. V trimming: 7 bases; J trimming: 4 bases; junction bases outside the gene matches: 5. This CDR3 spans 14 amino acids. Per germline, CDR1 MGHRA and CDR2 YSYEKL. CDR3 region: CASTGGDVTGELFF. The CDR3 coding sequence is TGCGCCAGCACGGGGGGGGACGTCACCGGGGAGCTGTTTTTT.

This clone was counted between two and nine times. The chain carries TRBV28 and TRBJ2-7, with 7 positions matching TRBD1. Germline values: CDR1 MDHEN, CDR2 SYDVKM. CDR3 size: 17 residues. The trim removed 6 bases at V and 4 bases at J, leaving 18 bases unmatched. The CDR3 nucleotides read TGTGCCAGCAGCTCCCCGACAGGGAAAAGGGCCTCGTACGAGCAGTACTTC. This gives the protein CASSSPTGKRASYEQYF.

Worth noting for this clone: One end of the junction is discordant with germline, which a read error may explain. The V call is TRBV28, the J call TRBJ2-7; tentative D call: TRBD1 (6 bases). The CDR3 is made up of 13 amino acids. Germline V gene lookup returns CDR1 MDHEN and CDR2 SYDVKM. The CDR3 region has the DNA TGCCGTAAGGGGTGGGACAACTCATACGAGCAGTACTTC. It translates to CRKGWDNSYEQYF.

The genes are TRBV12-3 or TRBV12-4 and TRBJ2-5, with 9 bases that match TRBD1. Unmatched junction bases numbered 2, after V lost 3 bases and J lost 6 bases. This CDR3 has 13 residues. CDR3 nucleotides: TGTGCCAGCAGTTTGGGGACAGGGAAGACCCAGTACTTC. Protein: CASSLGTGKTQYF.